These 12 T cell receptor beta chains were sequenced from one sample in a study of breast tumors, draining lymph nodes, adjacent tissues. TCRdb reprocessed the multiplex PCR reads with MiXCR, giving one entry per CDR3 protein. The sample yields approximately 280,000 distinct CDR3 sequences, roughly 31% seen once. Breast cancer patients provided tissue from their axillary draining lymph nodes. Sequenced input: axillary lymph node tissue. All receptors derive from a female donor with breast cancer. Some clones in this sample may be carry-over from other donors' samples.

The sample holds one count of this clonotype. An end of the junction does not agree with germline; a read error may underlie this. The chain links TRBV28 to TRBJ2-2; 12 bases map to TRBD2. Germline-derived CDR1 and CDR2 are MDHEN and SYDVKM. This CDR3 region has 15 residues. CDR3 sequence (DNA): TGTGCCAGCAGCAGGGGACTAGCGGGCACCGGGAAGCTGCTTTTT. Residues: CASSRGLAGTGKLLF.

This clonotype was detected many times. V is TRBV10-3 and J is TRBJ2-2; 10 nucleotides match TRBD2. V was clipped by 4 bases and J by 7 bases; unmatched bases: 9. The germline V gene encodes CDR1 ENHRY and CDR2 SYGVKD. The CDR3 is made up of 16 amino acids. CDR3 bases: TGTGCCATCAGTGGGACTAGCGGCCATTTGGGCGGGGAGCTGTTTTTT. It is translated as CAISGTSGHLGGELFF.

This clonotype was seen at least ten times. This chain connects TRBV9 to TRBJ1-5; tentatively, D is TRBD1 (6 bases). CDR3 size: 14 residues. The V gene's germline CDR1 is SGDLS and CDR2 YYNGEE. V was pared by 1 base and J by 4 bases, with 9 bases between. The CDR3 is CASSVWDKNQPQHF. Here the CDR3 DNA reads TGTGCCAGCAGCGTATGGGACAAAAATCAGCCCCAGCATTTT.

This clonotype was counted only a few times. CDR3 region: CASSSQGGQNEKLFF. CDR3 bases: TGTGCCAGCTCCTCACAGGGGGGGCAGAATGAAAAACTGTTTTTT. This rearrangement joins TRBV18 to TRBJ1-4; 8 positions agree with TRBD1. The germline V gene has CDR1 KGHSH and CDR2 LQKENI. Trimming took 6 bases from V and 5 from J; bases not matched to a gene: 8. The CDR3 consists of 15 residues.

The CDR3 spells CSARAARLNTEAFF. The CDR3 DNA follows: TGCAGTGCTAGAGCAGCGCGATTGAACACTGAAGCTTTCTTT. V gene TRBV20-1 combines with J gene TRBJ1-1; no firm D call. Deletions cut 1 base from V and 0 bases from J, with 9 bases between. This CDR3 region has 14 residues. CDR1 DFQATT and CDR2 SNEGSKA come from the germline V gene (reference sequence).

This clonotype was observed a single time. This may come from a read error, since a much larger clone is one base off. CDR3 protein: CASTHGVAGASEQYF. The CDR3 nucleotides are TGTGCCAGCACCCACGGGGTAGCGGGAGCATCCGAGCAGTACTTC. The J gene is TRBJ2-7, the V gene TRBV6-6; 9 nucleotides match TRBD2. Trimming took 7 bases from V and 6 from J; bases not matched to a gene: 13. The CDR3 runs to 15 residues. From germline, CDR1 is MNHNY and CDR2 SVGAGI (reference sequence).

This clonotype was counted many times. The chain employs TRBV9 and TRBJ2-7; perhaps D is TRBD1 or TRBD2 (5 bases each). The V end lost 3 bases, the J end lost 1 base, and 11 bases lay between the germline ends. This CDR3 has 14 residues. Germline V gene lookup returns CDR1 SGDLS and CDR2 YYNGEE. CDR3: CASSEGTRSYEQYF. Here the CDR3 DNA reads TGTGCCAGCAGCGAAGGGACCCGGTCCTACGAGCAGTACTTC.

The gene calls are TRBV29-1 and TRBJ2-7; D tentatively fits TRBD1 or TRBD2 (6 bases each). The CDR3 totals 15 residues. The germline V gene encodes CDR1 SQVTM and CDR2 ANQGSEA. Trimming took 4 bases from V and 4 from J, leaving 20 bases between them. The CDR3 DNA reads TGCAGCGTTGCGGGAGAACTGGACAGTGAATACGAGCAGTACTTC. Its translation is CSVAGELDSEYEQYF.

This clonotype showed up many times. This chain uses TRBV11-2 with TRBJ2-1, with 13 bases fitting TRBD2. Unmatched junction bases numbered 4, after V lost 6 bases and J lost 8 bases. The CDR3 covers 14 residues. Germline CDR1 reads SGHAT; CDR2 reads FQNNGV. The CDR3 DNA is TGTGCCAGCAGAAGGACTAGCGGGAGCGATGAGCAGTTCTTC. Encoded protein: CASRRTSGSDEQFF.

The chain joins TRBV20-1 to TRBJ2-2; 11 positions match TRBD2. After removal of 6 bases from V and 4 bases from J, the junction contained 7 bases not matched to a gene. The CDR3 extends over 15 amino acids. Germline values: CDR1 DFQATT, CDR2 SNEGSKA (reference sequence). CDR3 sequence reads: CSALAGEGGTGELFF. In DNA, the CDR3 is TGCAGTGCACTAGCGGGAGAGGGTGGCACCGGGGAGCTGTTTTTT.

Only one count was recorded for this clonotype. The junction does not match germline at one end; this may be a read error. This chain joins TRBV12-3 or TRBV12-4 and TRBJ2-1; D call uncertain. The CDR3 has 12 residues. In DNA, the CDR3 is TGTGCCAGCAACGACAACTACGATGAGCAGTTCTTC. Amino acids: CASNDNYDEQFF.

The sample holds many counts of this clonotype. CDR3 in amino acids: CASSLGRRDTGELFF. The CDR3 DNA sequence: TGTGCCAGCAGCTTGGGTCGAAGGGACACCGGGGAGCTGTTTTTT. The rearrangement uses TRBV5-4 and TRBJ2-2; D is unclear. The V gene's germline CDR1 is SGHNT and CDR2 YYREEE (reference sequence). This CDR3 has 15 amino acids. Trimming pared 0 bases from V and 3 bases from J, leaving 9 bases between.